Judged by abundance, the clone carrying this T cell receptor beta chain is medium-sized. The data belong to a study of early T cells in non-severe SARS-CoV-2 infection. The TCR library protocol attached unique molecular identifiers to the individual cDNA molecules. TCRdb independently ran MiXCR on the 5' RACE reads; one entry per CDR3 protein. The sample comprises some 80,000 distinct CDR3 sequences, 5% of which are singletons, and around 7.5% rests with the top ten. V was pared by 6 bases and J by 10 bases, with 14 bases of the junction left unmatched. The CDR3 sequence is 15 residues long. The V gene's germline CDR1 is SGHDT and CDR2 YYEEEE.

This receptor was taken from an adult who was a healthcare worker with PCR-confirmed SARS-CoV-2 infection or an uninfected control (not recorded which). The gene calls are TRBV5-6 and TRBJ2-1, with 9 positions matching TRBD2. The input for sequencing was whole blood, taken at baseline. The CDR3, as DNA: TGTGCCAGCACTCACCTACTAGCGGGTGTTAAAGAGCAGTTCTTC. Protein product: CASTHLLAGVKEQFF.